This entry concerns a single TCR beta chain. Its antigen remains unidentified. This specimen belongs to a study of identical twins. Study findings and constraints: Zero-insertion analyses were open to partial confounding by invariant MAIT and iNKT cells.

TCRdb used MiXCR to reprocess the 5' RACE reads, holding one entry per CDR3 protein. The repertoire holds about 690,000 distinct CDR3 sequences, with around 21% as singletons. V gave up 5 bases and J gave up 7 bases; unmatched junction bases: 13. The CDR3 extends over 15 amino acids. Germline CDR1 is MNHNS and CDR2 is SASEGT. The same specimen was also included in a second study, on T cells expressing NK-cell markers. That study reports: The study drew TCR beta repertoires from sorted CD3+CD56+NKG2C+, CD3+CD56+NKG2C- and CD3+CD56-NKG2C+ T cells. Dominance of the CD3+CD56-NKG2C+ fraction by these clonotypes also held in several donors.

What was sequenced was PBMCs. V gene TRBV6-1 combines with J gene TRBJ1-2, with 7 bases aligning to TRBD1. The receptor comes from a woman under 30 in good health. The CDR3: CASSLDRSYPSGYTF. In DNA form, the CDR3 reads TGTGCCAGCAGTCTGGACAGGTCCTACCCCAGTGGCTACACCTTC.